These 31 T cell receptor beta chains were sequenced from one sample in a study of T cell clonotyping in hematopoietic cell transplantation (dated by TCRdb to the early 2020s). Library prep was done by the immunoSEQ multiplex PCR assay. TCRdb took this table from immuneACCESS and kept in-frame rearrangements with V and J called. Such tables lack part of the clones; where checked against another copy, unresolved V genes explain under half of the gap, and the rest is unexplained. The sample table records 35,000 to 45,000 clones; roughly 94% of these occur just once. The top ten constitute around 0.81% of the sample. The sequenced material came from peripheral blood mononuclear cells. All receptors derive from a woman in her forties or fifties in good health. Some clones in this sample may be carry-over from other donors' samples.

This clone came up once. This chain links TRBV11-2 with TRBJ2-7; 9 positions match TRBD2. Per germline, CDR1 SGHAT and CDR2 FQNNGV. V lost 0 bases to trimming and J lost 4 bases; unmatched junction nucleotides: 4. The CDR3 covers 15 residues. The CDR3 coding sequence is TGTGCCAGCAGCTTAGAGGTGGCGGGGGGGTACGAGCAGTACTTC. Amino acids: CASSLEVAGGYEQYF.

The V and J genes are TRBV5-1 and TRBJ1-1; D gene ambiguous. The ends were cut back, 0 bases at V and 2 bases at J, with 11 bases in the middle. CDR1 is SGHRS and CDR2 is YFSETQ in the germline V gene. The CDR3 contains 15 residues. Here the CDR3 DNA reads TGCGCCAGCAGCTTGGAACCAGTCCTAAACACTGAAGCTTTCTTT. As protein: CASSLEPVLNTEAFF.

This clone was recorded only once. The chain combines TRBV11-3 with TRBJ2-7, with 9 bases aligning to TRBD2. Trimming cost V 7 bases and J 6 bases; bases outside gene matches: 13. Germline values: CDR1 SGHNT, CDR2 YENEEA. The CDR3 runs to 15 residues. This CDR3 reads CASTTPGTSSLEQYF. In DNA form, the CDR3 reads TGTGCCAGCACCACACCCGGGACTAGCTCCCTCGAGCAGTACTTC.

V is TRBV7-9 and J is TRBJ1-3; D gene unclear. In germline, CDR1 is SEHNR, CDR2 FQNEAQ (reference sequence). Deletions cut 5 bases from V and 0 bases from J, with 14 bases between. This CDR3 has 16 amino acids. CDR3 in amino acids: CASSRDGPRSGNTIYF. CDR3 nucleotides: TGTGCCAGCAGCCGAGACGGTCCGCGCTCTGGAAACACCATATATTTT.

The rearrangement links TRBV28 to TRBJ1-6; the D is unclear. Trimming took 5 bases from V and 3 from J, leaving 11 bases between them. This CDR3 has 15 residues. CDR1 and CDR2 from the germline V gene are MDHEN and SYDVKM. CDR3 bases: TGTGCCAGCAGTGGCGGGTCTCTCTATAATTCACCCCTCCACTTT. This sequence encodes CASSGGSLYNSPLHF.

The chain joins TRBV29-1 to TRBJ2-3; either TRBD1 or TRBD2 may supply D (5 bases each). Germline loops: CDR1 SQVTM, CDR2 ANQGSEA. CDR3 size: 12 residues. The ends were cut back, 8 bases at V and 4 bases at J, with 13 bases in the middle. CDR3 coding DNA: TGCAGCTCCTCCTCGGGGCCAGATACGCAGTATTTT. Encoded protein: CSSSSGPDTQYF.

The rearrangement joins TRBV6-1 to TRBJ2-5; 15 bases are shared with TRBD2. There are 16 residues in the CDR3. The V gene's germline CDR1 is MNHNS and CDR2 SASEGT. V trimming: 4 bases; J trimming: 4 bases; junction bases outside the gene matches: 4. The CDR3 DNA sequence: TGTGCCAGCAGTGTAGGGACTAGCGGGGGGATAGAGACCCAGTACTTC. As protein: CASSVGTSGGIETQYF.

This rearrangement joins TRBV5-6 to TRBJ1-3, with unresolved D. Trimming cost V 4 bases and J 0 bases, with 11 bases left between them. The CDR3 extends over 15 amino acids. CDR1 and CDR2 from the germline V gene are SGHDT and YYEEEE. CDR3 amino acids: CASSLWSISGNTIYF. CDR3 DNA: TGTGCCAGCAGCCTTTGGTCGATCTCTGGAAACACCATATATTTT.

The chain links TRBV27 to TRBJ1-1; D gene uncertain. V was cut by 6 bases and J by 1 base, with 9 bases left in between. The CDR3 totals 13 residues. The V gene's germline CDR1 is MNHEY and CDR2 SMNVEV (reference sequence). CDR3 in amino acids: CASRPRPNTEAFF. The CDR3, as DNA: TGTGCCAGCAGGCCCCGACCGAACACTGAAGCTTTCTTT.

The J gene is TRBJ1-5, the V gene TRBV19; weak D call: TRBD1 (5 bases). The V gene's germline CDR1 is LNHDA and CDR2 SQIVND (reference sequence). V lost 5 bases to trimming and J lost 1 base, with 12 bases between them. CDR3 length: 15 amino acids. CDR3 sequence reads: CASSPLWGSNQPQHF. CDR3 bases: TGTGCCAGTAGTCCCCTTTGGGGGAGCAATCAGCCCCAGCATTTT.

This chain joins TRBV29-1 and TRBJ1-1; tentatively, D is TRBD1 (5 bases). CDR1 is SQVTM and CDR2 is ANQGSEA in the germline V gene. Trimming pared 7 bases from V and 5 bases from J, leaving 17 bases between. CDR3 length: 13 residues. The CDR3 is CSAQIGGTTEAFF. The CDR3, as DNA: TGCAGCGCTCAAATTGGGGGGACGACTGAAGCTTTCTTT.

The CDR3 DNA is TGTGCCAGCAGACGGGGAGGGGACCGCTATGGCTACACCTTC. This codes for CASRRGGDRYGYTF. This sequence joins TRBV5-4 and TRBJ1-2, with a weak D call TRBD1 (5 bases). V gave up 5 bases and J gave up 4 bases, with 15 bases separating them. Germline V lookup: CDR1 SGHNT, CDR2 YYREEE (reference sequence). This CDR3 contains 14 residues.

This clone was recorded a few times. The V call is TRBV27, the J call TRBJ1-2; no firm D call. The ends were cut back, 3 bases at V and 7 bases at J, with 12 bases in the middle. Germline V gene data show CDR1 as MNHEY and CDR2 as SMNVEV (reference sequence). The CDR3 has 13 amino acids. In DNA form, the CDR3 reads TGTGCCAGCAGTTTCACTGGGTTGGGTGGCTACACCTTC. Translating it yields CASSFTGLGGYTF.

The genes are TRBV27 and TRBJ2-7; tentatively, D is TRBD1 (6 bases). The V end lost 3 bases, the J end lost 0 bases, and 9 bases lay between the germline ends. Germline CDR1 reads MNHEY; CDR2 reads SMNVEV (reference sequence). The CDR3 sequence is 14 residues long. CDR3 sequence (DNA): TGTGCCAGCAGTTTGACAGGAAACTCCTACGAGCAGTACTTC. Its translation is CASSLTGNSYEQYF.

The rearrangement uses TRBV11-3 and TRBJ1-6; TRBD1 might be the D (5 bases). CDR1 and CDR2 (germline): SGHNT, YENEEA. Trimming took off 5 bases at V and 9 bases at J, with 11 bases between the two ends. The length of the CDR3 is 13 residues. This CDR3 reads CASSPGTGSPLHF. The CDR3 bases are TGTGCCAGCAGCCCCGGGACTGGTTCACCCCTCCACTTT.

This sequence joins TRBV28 and TRBJ1-5; D remains unclear. V shed 3 bases and J shed 8 bases, with 8 bases lying between them. CDR3 length equals 12 residues. Germline-derived CDR1 and CDR2 are MDHEN and SYDVKM. CDR3 coding DNA: TGTGCCAGCAGTTTCCCTATCAAGCCCCAGCATTTT. It yields the protein CASSFPIKPQHF.

V is TRBV11-3 and J is TRBJ2-2, with D possibly matching TRBD1 (5 bases). Trimming removed 5 bases at V and 2 bases at J, with 12 bases between. CDR3 length: 15 amino acids. Germline V lookup: CDR1 SGHNT, CDR2 YENEEA. CDR3 loop: CASSPARVNTGELFF. CDR3 nucleotides: TGTGCCAGCAGCCCCGCCAGGGTAAACACCGGGGAGCTGTTTTTT. The entire variable domain, with the rest obtained from reference TRBV11-3 and TRBJ2-2, is as follows: EAGVVQSPRYKIIEKKQPVAFWCNPISGHNTLYWYLQNLGQGPELLIRYENEEAVDDSQLPKDRFSAERLKGVDSTLKIQPAELGDSAVYLCASSPARVNTGELFFGEGSRLTVL.

V gene TRBV7-2 combines with J gene TRBJ1-3, with TRBD1 identical over 7 bases. V gave up 2 bases and J gave up 2 bases; unmatched junction bases: 3. The CDR3 is made up of 15 amino acids. Germline V gene sequence: CDR1 SGHTA, CDR2 FQGNSA. CDR3 DNA: TGTGCCAGCAGCTTAAACAGGGGAACTGGAAACACCATATATTTT. It is translated as CASSLNRGTGNTIYF.

The rearrangement joins TRBV13 to TRBJ1-6, with 8 bases aligning to TRBD1. The CDR3 totals 15 residues. CDR1 is PRHDT and CDR2 is FYEKMQ in the germline V gene (reference sequence). Trimming took 0 bases from V and 5 from J; bases not matched to a gene: 0. The CDR3 bases are TGTGCCAGCAGCTTAGGGGACAGGGATAATTCACCCCTCCACTTT. Translating gives CASSLGDRDNSPLHF.

The gene calls are TRBV7-6 and TRBJ1-2; D uncertain. The CDR3 spans 15 residues. The germline gives CDR1 SGHVS, CDR2 FNYEAQ. The V gene lost 5 bases and the J gene lost 4 bases, with 17 bases spanning the gap. This CDR3 reads CASSPLVPGPYGYTF. The CDR3 DNA sequence: TGTGCCAGCAGCCCCCTCGTCCCCGGTCCCTATGGCTACACCTTC.

In DNA, the CDR3 is TGTGCCAGCAGTTACTCGGGGGTCCAGGGAGGAAACACCATATATTTT. It codes for CASSYSGVQGGNTIYF. The genes are TRBV6-5 and TRBJ1-3; tentatively, D is TRBD1 (5 bases). The CDR3 runs to 16 residues. CDR1 is MNHEY, CDR2 SVGAGI, per germline. With 0 bases removed from V and 4 bases from J, the gap between germline ends came to 13 bases.

This chain uses TRBV10-1 with TRBJ2-7; the D gene is possibly TRBD1 (6 bases). Germline CDR1 reads WNHNN; CDR2 reads SYGVQD (reference sequence). CDR3 length: 13 amino acids. Trimming cost V 7 bases and J 2 bases, with 12 bases left between them. CDR3 sequence reads: CASTMGQTYEQYF. The CDR3 DNA follows: TGCGCCAGCACTATGGGACAAACCTACGAGCAGTACTTC.

The rearrangement uses TRBV9 and TRBJ2-5; weak D call: TRBD2 (6 bases). Germline V gene lookup returns CDR1 SGDLS and CDR2 YYNGEE. The CDR3 sequence is 13 residues long. The V end was cut by 4 bases, the J end by 4 bases, with 11 bases between. DNA of the CDR3: TGTGCCAGCAGCTCTTTGGGGGGAGAGACCCAGTACTTC. Protein: CASSSLGGETQYF.

The chain combines TRBV4-2 with TRBJ2-2; D may match TRBD1 or TRBD2 (5 bases each). Trimming stripped 1 base from V and 3 bases from J, with 18 bases between. Germline V gene sequence: CDR1 LGHNA, CDR2 YNFKEQ. The CDR3 sequence is 18 residues long. The DNA of the CDR3 is TGTGCCAGCAGCCAAGTGGTCCGGGGCCGAGGGGACACCGGGGAGCTGTTTTTT. Protein product: CASSQVVRGRGDTGELFF.

The chain uses TRBV2 and TRBJ1-4; 7 nucleotides agree with TRBD1. The CDR3 is made up of 14 amino acids. CDR1 is SNHLY and CDR2 is FYNNEI in the germline V gene. The V gene end was trimmed by 6 bases and the J gene end by 4 bases; junction bases not matched to a gene: 5. The CDR3 DNA reads as TGTGCCAGCAGAACGGACAGGAATAATGAAAAACTGTTTTTT. Protein: CASRTDRNNEKLFF. The full variable domain, rest sourced from reference TRBV2 and TRBJ1-4, is EPEVTQTPSHQVTQMGQEVILRCVPISNHLYFYWYRQILGQKVEFLVSFYNNEISEKSEIFDDQFSVERPDGSNFTLKIRSTKLEDSAMYFCASRTDRNNEKLFFGSGTQLSVL.

V usage is TRBV4-2 and J usage is TRBJ2-1, with D possibly matching TRBD2 (6 bases). Trimming left V 0 bases short and J 10 bases short, with 13 bases between. The CDR3 is 14 residues long. Germline V CDR1 and CDR2: LGHNA, YNFKEQ. CDR3 protein: CASSQDVSGLEQFF. Here the CDR3 DNA reads TGTGCCAGCAGCCAAGATGTGTCGGGACTCGAGCAGTTCTTC.

The chain has TRBV5-4 and TRBJ2-3, with D possibly TRBD1 on 7 matching bases. Germline CDR1 SGHNT, CDR2 YYREEE (reference sequence). The CDR3 is made up of 14 amino acids. Deletions cut 4 bases from V and 3 bases from J, with 12 bases between. CDR3 DNA: TGTGCCAGCAGCGGGGCAGGGGGGACAGATACGCAGTATTTT. It translates to CASSGAGGTDTQYF.

V gene TRBV4-1 combines with J gene TRBJ1-4; 7 bases match TRBD1. CDR3 length equals 17 residues. V shed 1 base, J shed 8 bases, and the junction held 13 bases outside the gene matches. The germline V gene encodes CDR1 MGHRA and CDR2 YSYEKL. The CDR3 sequence: CASSQGDGDRAREKLFF. The CDR3 nucleotides are TGCGCCAGCAGCCAAGGTGATGGTGACAGGGCCAGAGAAAAACTGTTTTTT.

The chain joins TRBV2 to TRBJ2-7, with D hard to call. V gave up 7 bases and J gave up 2 bases, with 12 bases separating them. CDR3 length equals 13 residues. CDR1 is SNHLY, CDR2 FYNNEI, per germline. This CDR3 reads CASKLERTYEQYF. The DNA for the CDR3 is TGTGCCAGCAAATTGGAGCGAACCTACGAGCAGTACTTC.

A single count supports this clone. V gene TRBV27 combines with J gene TRBJ1-5, with TRBD1 matching 9 bases. This CDR3 region has 16 residues. CDR1 MNHEY and CDR2 SMNVEV come from the germline V gene (reference sequence). The V and J ends lost 3 bases and 7 bases, in that order; junction bases with no gene match: 10. The CDR3 reads CASSFGGTGFIQPQHF. The CDR3 bases are TGTGCCAGCAGTTTTGGTGGGACAGGGTTTATCCAGCCCCAGCATTTT.

The chain joins TRBV7-6 to TRBJ1-2; D perhaps matches TRBD1 (6 bases). V shed 5 bases and J shed 3 bases, with 13 bases lying between them. The CDR3 spans 14 residues. Looked up from germline, CDR1 is SGHVS and CDR2 is FNYEAQ. CDR3 loop: CASSLNRDDYGYTF. The CDR3 DNA reads as TGTGCCAGCAGCCTCAACAGGGATGACTATGGCTACACCTTC.